This T cell receptor beta chain was sequenced during a study of blood T cell repertoires in COVID-19. Across the study: Samples representing acute and convalescent COVID-19 were sourced from the United States, Italy and Spain. In each case, the material was cDNA or gDNA derived from T cells, B-cell-depleted T cells, or PBMCs.

In the authors' workflow: The authors estimated nucleated cell counts from reference gene primer amplification. Sequenced by immunoSEQ multiplex PCR; TCRdb stores in-frame clones only, minus some. That table is the source of V, J and clone size, and D and trimming were worked out from the DNA. This table holds roughly 70,000 clones, approximately 90% found once. The length of the CDR3 is 17 residues. Germline-derived CDR1 and CDR2 are SGHTA and FQGNSA. With 5 bases clipped from V and 2 bases from J, the junction kept 5 bases outside the gene matches. This clone has just one count. The TCR comes from a man aged 45 to 65 with COVID-19, enrolled during active disease. The sample consisted of peripheral blood. This chain links TRBV7-2 with TRBJ2-1; 14 bases match TRBD2. This CDR3 reads CASSPWTSGRTYNEQFF. In DNA form, the CDR3 reads TGTGCCAGCAGCCCCTGGACTAGCGGGAGGACCTACAATGAGCAGTTCTTC. Combining the CDR3 with reference TRBV7-2 and TRBJ2-1 gives the whole variable domain GAGVSQSPSNKVTEKGKDVELRCDPISGHTALYWYRQSLGQGLEFLIYFQGNSAPDKSGLPSDRFSAERTGGSVSTLTIQRTQQEDSAVYLCASSPWTSGRTYNEQFFGPGTRLTVL.